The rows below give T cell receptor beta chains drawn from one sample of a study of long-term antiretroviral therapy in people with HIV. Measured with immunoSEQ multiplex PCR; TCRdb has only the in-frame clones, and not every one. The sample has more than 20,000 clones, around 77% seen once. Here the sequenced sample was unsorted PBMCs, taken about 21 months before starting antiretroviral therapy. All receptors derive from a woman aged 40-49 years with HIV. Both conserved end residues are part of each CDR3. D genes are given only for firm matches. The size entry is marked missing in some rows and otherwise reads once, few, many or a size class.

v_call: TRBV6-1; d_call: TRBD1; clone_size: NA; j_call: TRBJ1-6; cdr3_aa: CASTRDRADSPLHF; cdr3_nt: TGTGCCAGCACCCGGGACAGGGCCGATTCACCCCTCCACTTT
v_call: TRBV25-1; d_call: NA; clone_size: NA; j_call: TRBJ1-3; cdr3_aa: CASSPRDRNSGNTIYF; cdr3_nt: TGTGCCAGCAGTCCCAGAGACAGAAACTCTGGAAACACCATATATTTT
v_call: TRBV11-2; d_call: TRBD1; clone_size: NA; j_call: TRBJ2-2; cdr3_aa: CASSWDRGAGELFF; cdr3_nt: TGTGCCAGCAGCTGGGACAGGGGGGCCGGGGAGCTGTTTTTT
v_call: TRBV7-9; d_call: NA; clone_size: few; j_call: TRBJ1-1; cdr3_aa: CASSSWGALNTEAFF; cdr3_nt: TGTGCCAGCAGCTCGTGGGGGGCTTTGAACACTGAAGCTTTCTTT
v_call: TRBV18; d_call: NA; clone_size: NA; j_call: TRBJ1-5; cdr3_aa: CASSPPLTDNQPQHF; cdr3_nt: TGTGCCAGCTCACCACCCTTGACCGACAATCAGCCCCAGCATTTT
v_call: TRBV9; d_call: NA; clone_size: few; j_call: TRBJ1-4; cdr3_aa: CASSVDPDGEKLFF; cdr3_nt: TGTGCCAGCAGCGTAGATCCGGACGGTGAAAAACTGTTTTTT
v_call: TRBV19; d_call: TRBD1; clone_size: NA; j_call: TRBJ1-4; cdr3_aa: CASSTRQGTNEKLFF; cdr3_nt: TGTGCCAGTAGTACCCGACAGGGAACTAATGAAAAACTGTTTTTT
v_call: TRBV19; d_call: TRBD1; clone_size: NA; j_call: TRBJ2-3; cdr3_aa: CASGSLGGRGTDTQYF; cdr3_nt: TGTGCCAGTGGAAGCCTAGGGGGCAGGGGTACAGATACGCAGTATTTT
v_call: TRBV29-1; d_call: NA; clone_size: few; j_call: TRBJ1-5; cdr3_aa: CSVAEDNQPQHF; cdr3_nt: TGCAGCGTTGCGGAAGATAATCAGCCCCAGCATTTT
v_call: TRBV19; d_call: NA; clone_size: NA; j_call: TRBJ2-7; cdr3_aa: CASSGTALEQYF; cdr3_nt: TGTGCCAGTAGTGGGACGGCCCTCGAGCAGTACTTC
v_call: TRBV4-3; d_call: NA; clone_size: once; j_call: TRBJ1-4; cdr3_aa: CASSPRTASEKLFF; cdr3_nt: TGCGCCAGCAGCCCGCGGACAGCCAGTGAAAAACTGTTTTTT
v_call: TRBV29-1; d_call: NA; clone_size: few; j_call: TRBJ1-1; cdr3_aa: CSVEDPGVTEAFF; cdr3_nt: TGCAGCGTTGAAGATCCAGGGGTGACTGAAGCTTTCTTT
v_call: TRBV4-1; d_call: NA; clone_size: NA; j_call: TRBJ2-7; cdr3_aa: CASSQGLFGFYQGEQYF; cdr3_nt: TGCGCCAGCAGCCAAGGGTTGTTCGGTTTCTATCAGGGGGAGCAGTACTTC
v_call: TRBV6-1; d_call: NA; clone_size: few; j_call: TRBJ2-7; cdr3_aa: CASSWGDVYEQYF; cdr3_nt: TGTGCCAGCAGTTGGGGGGACGTCTACGAGCAGTACTTC
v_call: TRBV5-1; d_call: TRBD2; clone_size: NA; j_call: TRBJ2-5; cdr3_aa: CASSLRRGGQETQYF; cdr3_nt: TGCGCCAGCAGCTTGAGGCGGGGGGGCCAGGAGACCCAGTACTTC
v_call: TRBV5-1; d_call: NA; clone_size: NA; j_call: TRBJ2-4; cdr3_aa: CASSPWDNLAKNIQYF; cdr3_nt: TGCGCCAGCAGTCCCTGGGACAATCTAGCCAAAAACATTCAGTACTTC
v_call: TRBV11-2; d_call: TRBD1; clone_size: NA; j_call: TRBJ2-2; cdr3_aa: CASSTGTANTGELFF; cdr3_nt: TGTGCCAGCAGCACCGGGACAGCCAACACCGGGGAGCTGTTTTTT
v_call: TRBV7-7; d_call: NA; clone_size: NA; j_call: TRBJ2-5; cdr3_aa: CASSLKGTLDWTQYF; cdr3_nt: TGTGCCAGCAGCCTCAAAGGGACTCTGGACTGGACCCAGTACTTC
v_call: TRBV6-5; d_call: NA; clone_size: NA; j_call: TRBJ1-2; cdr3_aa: CASSYSKKHAGGYTF; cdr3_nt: TGTGCCAGCAGTTACTCGAAGAAGCATGCTGGCGGCTACACCTTC
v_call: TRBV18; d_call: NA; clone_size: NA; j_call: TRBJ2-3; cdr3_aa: CASSYSTSTDTQYF; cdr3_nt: TGTGCCAGCTCATACAGCACTAGCACAGATACGCAGTATTTT
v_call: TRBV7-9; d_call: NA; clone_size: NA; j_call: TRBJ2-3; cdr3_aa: CASSFGFSDTQYF; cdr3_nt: TGTGCCAGCAGCTTTGGGTTTTCAGATACGCAGTATTTT
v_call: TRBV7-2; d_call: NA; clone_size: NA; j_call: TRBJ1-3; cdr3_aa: CASSYTDAGQGNTIYF; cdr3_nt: TGTGCCAGCAGCTATACCGACGCGGGGCAAGGAAACACCATATATTTT
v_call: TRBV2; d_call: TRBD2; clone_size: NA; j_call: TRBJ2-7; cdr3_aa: CASQWLAGIEQYF; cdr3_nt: TGTGCCAGCCAGTGGCTAGCGGGAATCGAGCAGTACTTC
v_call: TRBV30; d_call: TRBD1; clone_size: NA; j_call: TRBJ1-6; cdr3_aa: CAWSVVGQGASPLHF; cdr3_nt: TGTGCCTGGAGTGTAGTCGGGCAGGGGGCCTCACCCCTCCACTTT
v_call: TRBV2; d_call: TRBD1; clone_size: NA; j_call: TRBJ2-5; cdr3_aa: CASKGDSEETQYF; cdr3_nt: TGTGCCAGCAAAGGGGACAGTGAAGAGACCCAGTACTTC
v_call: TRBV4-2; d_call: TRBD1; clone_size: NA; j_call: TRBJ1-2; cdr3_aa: CASSQDGQGQGVGYTF; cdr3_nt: TGTGCCAGCAGCCAAGATGGACAGGGACAGGGGGTAGGCTACACCTTC
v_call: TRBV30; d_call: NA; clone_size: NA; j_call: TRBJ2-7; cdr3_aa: CAGTPQGDYEQYF; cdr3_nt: TGTGCCGGAACCCCCCAGGGAGACTACGAGCAGTACTTC
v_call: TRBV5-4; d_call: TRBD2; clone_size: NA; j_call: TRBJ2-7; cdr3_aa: CASSSPGTREGRYEQYF; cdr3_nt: TGTGCCAGCAGCTCCCCGGGAACGCGGGAGGGCCGATACGAGCAGTACTTC
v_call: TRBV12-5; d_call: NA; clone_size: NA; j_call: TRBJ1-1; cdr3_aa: CASGFWGLNTEAFF; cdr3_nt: TGTGCTAGTGGTTTTTGGGGGTTGAACACTGAAGCTTTCTTT
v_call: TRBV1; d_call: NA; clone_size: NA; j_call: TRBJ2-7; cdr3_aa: CTSSQEVAYRSSYEQYF; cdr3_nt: TGCACCAGCAGCCAAGAAGTAGCCTACCGAAGCTCCTACGAGCAGTACTTC
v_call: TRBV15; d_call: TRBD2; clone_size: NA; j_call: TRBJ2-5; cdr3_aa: CATSNGLAGGPWTQYF; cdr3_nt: TGTGCCACCAGCAACGGACTAGCGGGGGGTCCATGGACCCAGTACTTC
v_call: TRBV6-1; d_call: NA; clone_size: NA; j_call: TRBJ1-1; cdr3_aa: CASSGTVNTEAFF; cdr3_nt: TGTGCCAGCAGTGGGACAGTGAACACTGAAGCTTTCTTT
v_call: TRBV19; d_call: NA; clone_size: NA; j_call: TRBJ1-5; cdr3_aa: CASSIKGGNQPQHF; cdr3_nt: TGTGCCAGTAGTATAAAAGGAGGGAACCAGCCCCAGCATTTT
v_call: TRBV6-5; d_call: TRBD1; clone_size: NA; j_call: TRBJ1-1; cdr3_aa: CASSYQGAVTEAFF; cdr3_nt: TGTGCCAGCAGTTACCAGGGGGCTGTCACTGAAGCTTTCTTT
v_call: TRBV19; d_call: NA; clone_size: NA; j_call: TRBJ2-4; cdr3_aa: CASSIGNQGGIQYF; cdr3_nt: TGTGCCAGTAGTATCGGAAATCAGGGGGGCATTCAGTACTTC